A selection of T cell receptor beta chains follows, all from one sample in a study of T cells in Graves' hyperthyroidism and ophthalmopathy. TCRdb redid the calling of the multiplex PCR reads with MiXCR, one entry per CDR3 protein. The sample has roughly 740,000 distinct CDR3 sequences, approximately 16% seen once; the top ten hold approximately 8.4%. Sequenced input: blood. These receptors were collected from a man younger than 35 with Graves' hyperthyroidism. The CDR3 runs from the conserved cysteine through the conserved F or W. The D gene is left open where the match is weak. Not every row has a clone size; where given, it reads once, few, many or a size class.

V gene,J gene,clone size,D gene,CDR3 DNA,CDR3 protein
TRBV5-5,TRBJ2-1,many,TRBD1,TGTGCCAGCAGCTTTAGGACAGGGAATCGTGAGCAGTTCTTC,CASSFRTGNREQFF
TRBV20-1,TRBJ1-1,few,-,TGCAGTGCTAGTGATAGAATCCAGGGCACTGAAGCTTTCTTT,CSASDRIQGTEAFF
TRBV28,TRBJ2-2,few,-,TGTGCCAGCAGAGGACCGCTCAGGCTGTTTTTT,CASRGPLRLFF
TRBV29-1,TRBJ2-3,many,-,TGCAGCGTTGAAGGATCAGCGGCTAGCACAGATACGCAGTATTTT,CSVEGSAASTDTQYF
TRBV19,TRBJ2-1,-,TRBD2,TGTGCCAGTAGTATTTCGGCTAGCGGATACAATGAGCAGTTCTTC,CASSISASGYNEQFF
TRBV20-1,TRBJ2-4,many,-,TGCAGTGCTAGAGATCTGCGAATGAACATTCAGTACTTC,CSARDLRMNIQYF
TRBV27,TRBJ2-1,-,-,TGTGCCAGCACCTCACAGGCTTACAATGAGCAGTTCTTC,CASTSQAYNEQFF
TRBV5-1,TRBJ1-1,few,TRBD1,TGCGCCAGCAGCTTCGAAGGGGGCTTAACTGAAGCTTTCTTT,CASSFEGGLTEAFF
TRBV6-1,TRBJ1-2,few,-,TGTGCCAGCAGTGGACAGGAAGGGATTGGCTACACCTTC,CASSGQEGIGYTF
TRBV2,TRBJ2-1,many,TRBD2,TGTGCCAGCACAAAGGGACTAGCGGGAGCCGAGTTCTTC,CASTKGLAGAEFF
TRBV7-2,TRBJ2-1,many,-,TGTGCCAGCAGTTCAGTAGTCCTAGGTGGTGAGCAGTTCTTC,CASSSVVLGGEQFF
TRBV6-6,TRBJ1-5,many,-,TGTGCCAGCAGTTACGGGGCAGGGGATAGCAATCAGCCCCAGCATTTT,CASSYGAGDSNQPQHF
TRBV4-3,TRBJ2-7,-,TRBD2,TGCGCCAGCAGCCAAGTCTCTGGACTAGCGGTCGAGCAGTACTTC,CASSQVSGLAVEQYF
TRBV7-9,TRBJ2-3,-,-,TGTGCCAGCAGCGGTGGGACACACACAGATACGCAGTATTTT,CASSGGTHTDTQYF
TRBV28,TRBJ1-2,-,-,TGTGCCAGCGAACTACCGTACGGCAACTATGGCTACACCTTC,CASELPYGNYGYTF
TRBV11-2,TRBJ2-7,few,-,TGTGCCAGCCGATGGGCTTCTGAGCAGTACTTC,CASRWASEQYF
TRBV10-1,TRBJ1-2,-,-,TGCGCCAGCAGTGAGTCGGTCGGGTCTGGCTACACCTTC,CASSESVGSGYTF
TRBV6-1,TRBJ1-5,few,-,TGTGCCAGCAGTTCGCGGATTACAGGTGATCAGCCCCAGCATTTT,CASSSRITGDQPQHF
TRBV28,TRBJ2-7,many,-,TGTGCCAGCAGTTTGGGTCGGCAGGGCTACGAGCAGTACTTC,CASSLGRQGYEQYF
TRBV5-4,TRBJ1-6,-,TRBD1,TGTGCCAGCAGCTTATTACGGACAGGAAATCATAATTCACCCCTCCACTTT,CASSLLRTGNHNSPLHF
TRBV19,TRBJ2-2,-,-,TGTGCCAGTAGTTCCACGGTCGGCGGGACCGCGAACACCGGGGAGCTGTTTTTT,CASSSTVGGTANTGELFF
TRBV29-1,TRBJ1-2,few,-,TGCAGCGTTGAAGACCCCGGGACCAATTCTAACTATGGCTACACCTTC,CSVEDPGTNSNYGYTF
TRBV2,TRBJ2-5,-,TRBD2,TGTGCCAGCAGGGGGGACTACCAGGAGGCCCAGTACTTC,CASRGDYQEAQYF
TRBV29-1,TRBJ2-4,few,-,TGCAGCGCCGTGGGACGGCTAGCCAAAAACATTCAGTACTTC,CSAVGRLAKNIQYF
TRBV29-1,TRBJ1-1,-,-,TGCAGCGTTGACGAAGTGAACACTGAAGCTTTCTTT,CSVDEVNTEAFF
TRBV7-9,TRBJ1-5,few,TRBD1,TGTGCCAGCAGCCCGACCGACAGGGGTTACAATCAGCCCCAGCATTTT,CASSPTDRGYNQPQHF
TRBV7-2,TRBJ2-2,few,-,TGTGCCAGCAGCTTAGACCCAGGCACCACCGGGGAGCTGTTTTTT,CASSLDPGTTGELFF
TRBV3-1,TRBJ2-3,-,-,TGTGCCAGCAGCCAAGCGGGACACGACACAGATACGCAGTATTTT,CASSQAGHDTDTQYF
TRBV18,TRBJ2-3,many,-,TGTGCCAGCTCACCACCGAGCAGTTCAGATACGCAGTATTTT,CASSPPSSSDTQYF
TRBV3-1,TRBJ2-5,many,-,TGTGCCAGCGGGGAAGGTGGCGAGACCCAGTACTTC,CASGEGGETQYF
TRBV3-1,TRBJ2-7,many,TRBD2,TGTGCCAGCAGCCAAGGACTAGCGGGAGTCTTCGAGCAGTACTTC,CASSQGLAGVFEQYF
TRBV12-3/TRBV12-4,TRBJ2-1,many,-,TGTGCCAGCAGTTCCCGACCGGGACATGAGCAGTTCTTC,CASSSRPGHEQFF
TRBV7-9,TRBJ1-1,many,-,TGTGCCAGCAGCTTAGAGGTGTCCCAGGCTGAAGCTTTCTTT,CASSLEVSQAEAFF
TRBV19,TRBJ1-2,few,TRBD1,TGTGCCAGTAGTTTTGGACAGGGGGTCTATGGCTACACCTTC,CASSFGQGVYGYTF
TRBV11-2,TRBJ1-2,many,-,TGTGCCAGCAGCTTAGAACAGGGAGGCGATTGGGACTATGGCTACACCTTC,CASSLEQGGDWDYGYTF
TRBV5-1,TRBJ1-1,-,TRBD1,TGCGCCAGCAGCTCCAACAGGGGTAACACTGAAGCTTTCTTT,CASSSNRGNTEAFF
TRBV10-3,TRBJ2-2,few,-,TGTGCCATCAGTGACCCCCAGGGTAACACCGGGGAGCTGTTTTTT,CAISDPQGNTGELFF
TRBV20-1,TRBJ2-5,few,-,TGCAGTGCTAGGATAGTAGCGGACCAAGAGACCCAGTACTTC,CSARIVADQETQYF
TRBV18,TRBJ2-7,-,TRBD2,TGTGCCAGCTCACCGGGACTACTCAACGAGCAGTACTTC,CASSPGLLNEQYF
TRBV28,TRBJ1-4,few,-,TGTGCCAGCAGTCCATCAGGGGAAAGGGCTAATGAAAAACTGTTTTTT,CASSPSGERANEKLFF
TRBV28,TRBJ2-7,many,-,TGTGCCAGCATATTCCGGCGTAGGGACGAGCAGTACTTC,CASIFRRRDEQYF
TRBV10-3,TRBJ2-7,many,TRBD2,TGTGCCATCAGTGGACCTAGCGGGAGGGGGAACGAGCAGTACTTC,CAISGPSGRGNEQYF
TRBV5-6,TRBJ2-6,-,TRBD2,TGTGCCAGCAGCCCCTGGACTAGCGTCTCCGGGGCCAACGTCCTGACTTTC,CASSPWTSVSGANVLTF
TRBV6-5,TRBJ2-7,many,-,TGTGCCAGCAGTTACTCTCCAGGCTCCTACGAGCAGTACTTC,CASSYSPGSYEQYF
TRBV29-1,TRBJ2-1,few,-,TGCAGCGTTGAAGTCGGGCCCCTCTATGAGCAGTTCTTC,CSVEVGPLYEQFF
TRBV19,TRBJ2-7,few,-,TGTGCCAGTAGTATCAACAGGGAATCGGACGAGCAGTACTTC,CASSINRESDEQYF
TRBV20-1,TRBJ1-5,few,-,TGCAGTGCTAGAGAGGGGGCGATTCAGCCCCAGCATTTT,CSAREGAIQPQHF
TRBV3-1,TRBJ1-4,few,-,TGTGCCAGCAGTCGTTCGGGGGCTGGTGAAAAACTGTTTTTT,CASSRSGAGEKLFF
TRBV6-2/TRBV6-3,TRBJ1-5,many,-,TGTGCCAGCAGTTACGGGCTGAGCCCCAGCAATCAGCCCCAGCATTTT,CASSYGLSPSNQPQHF
TRBV15,TRBJ2-3,few,-,TGTGCCACCCAGGGGAGCACAGATACGCAGTATTTT,CATQGSTDTQYF
TRBV7-2,TRBJ2-5,many,TRBD2,TGTGCCAGCAGCTTGATTATCAGGACTAGCGGGAGAGAGGAGACCCAGTACTTC,CASSLIIRTSGREETQYF
TRBV20-1,TRBJ2-5,-,-,TGCAGTGCTAGGAACGTCCGCCAAGAGACCCAGTACTTC,CSARNVRQETQYF
TRBV27,TRBJ2-1,many,TRBD2,TGTGCCAGCAGTTTACGTCTAGCGGGAGCCAGCTCCTACAATGAGCAGTTCTTC,CASSLRLAGASSYNEQFF